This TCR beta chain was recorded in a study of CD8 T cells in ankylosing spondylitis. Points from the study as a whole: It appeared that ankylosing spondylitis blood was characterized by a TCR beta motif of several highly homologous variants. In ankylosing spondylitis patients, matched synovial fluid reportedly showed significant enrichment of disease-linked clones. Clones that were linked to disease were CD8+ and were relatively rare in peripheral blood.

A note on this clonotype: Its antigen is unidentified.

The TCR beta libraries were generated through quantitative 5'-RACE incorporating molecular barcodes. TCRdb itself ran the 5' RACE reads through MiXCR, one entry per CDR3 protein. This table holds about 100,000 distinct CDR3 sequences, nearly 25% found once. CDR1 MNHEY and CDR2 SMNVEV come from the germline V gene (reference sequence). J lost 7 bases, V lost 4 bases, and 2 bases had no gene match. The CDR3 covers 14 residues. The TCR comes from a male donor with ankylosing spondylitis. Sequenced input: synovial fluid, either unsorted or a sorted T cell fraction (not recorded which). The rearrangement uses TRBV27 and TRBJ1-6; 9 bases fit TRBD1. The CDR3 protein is CASSWDRENSPLHF. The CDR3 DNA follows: TGTGCCAGCAGTTGGGACAGGGAAAATTCACCCCTCCACTTT.